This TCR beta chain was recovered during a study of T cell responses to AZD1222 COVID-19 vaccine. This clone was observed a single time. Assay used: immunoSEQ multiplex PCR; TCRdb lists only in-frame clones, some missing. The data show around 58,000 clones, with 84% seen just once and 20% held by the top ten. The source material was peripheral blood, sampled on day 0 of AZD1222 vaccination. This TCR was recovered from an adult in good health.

The CDR3 sequence is CASSFSGTGNLYEQYF. CDR3 coding DNA: TGTGCCAGCAGCTTTTCCGGGACAGGGAATCTCTACGAGCAGTACTTC. The chain couples TRBV7-9 to TRBJ2-7; TRBD1 aligns across 9 bases. CDR3 length: 16 residues. After removal of 3 bases from V and 3 bases from J, the junction contained 9 bases not matched to a gene. The germline V gene encodes CDR1 SEHNR and CDR2 FQNEAQ (reference sequence).